The rows below give T cell receptor beta chains drawn from one sample of a study of chemoradiotherapy in HPV16-positive cancers. The table came from immunoSEQ multiplex PCR; TCRdb's copy has only in-frame clones and leaves some out. The sample includes roughly 23,000 clones, 85% to 90% of them seen just once. The sample consisted of blood, taken from a patient who underwent chemoradiotherapy. These receptors all come from a human donor with HPV-associated anogenital cancer. Each CDR3 is given with its conserved first and last residue. D genes are given only for firm matches. For some rows the clone size is stated as once, few or many, or as a class when expanded; others skip it.

j_gene: TRBJ2-5; d_gene: TRBD2; abundance: NA; v_gene: TRBV5-1; CDR3aa: CASSLTSGGVQETQYF; CDR3nt: TGCGCCAGCAGCTTAACTAGCGGGGGGGTCCAAGAGACCCAGTACTTC
j_gene: TRBJ1-2; d_gene: NA; abundance: NA; v_gene: TRBV29-1; CDR3aa: CSVLEDYGYTF; CDR3nt: TGCAGCGTTTTGGAGGACTATGGCTACACCTTC
j_gene: TRBJ2-3; d_gene: NA; abundance: NA; v_gene: TRBV27; CDR3aa: CASSLRYSTDTQYF; CDR3nt: TGTGCCAGCAGTTTACGTTATTCCACAGATACGCAGTATTTT
j_gene: TRBJ2-1; d_gene: NA; abundance: NA; v_gene: TRBV5-1; CDR3aa: CASSPRWDYNEQFF; CDR3nt: TGCGCCAGCTCCCCCCGATGGGACTACAATGAGCAGTTCTTC
j_gene: TRBJ1-2; d_gene: NA; abundance: NA; v_gene: TRBV6-5; CDR3aa: CASNGGAETNYGYTF; CDR3nt: TGTGCCAGCAATGGCGGGGCTGAGACTAACTATGGCTACACCTTC
j_gene: TRBJ2-3; d_gene: TRBD2; abundance: NA; v_gene: TRBV5-6; CDR3aa: CASSLYRASGDTQYF; CDR3nt: TGTGCCAGCAGCTTGTATCGGGCTAGCGGGGATACGCAGTATTTT
j_gene: TRBJ1-1; d_gene: NA; abundance: NA; v_gene: TRBV11-2; CDR3aa: CASSLRAGELNTEAFF; CDR3nt: TGTGCCAGCAGCTTACGTGCTGGGGAACTGAACACTGAAGCTTTCTTT
j_gene: TRBJ1-1; d_gene: TRBD1; abundance: NA; v_gene: TRBV5-1; CDR3aa: CASSLGYSTGTMNTEAFF; CDR3nt: TGCGCCAGCAGCTTGGGTTACTCGACAGGGACCATGAACACTGAAGCTTTCTTT
j_gene: TRBJ2-3; d_gene: TRBD2; abundance: NA; v_gene: TRBV18; CDR3aa: CASSPRSGGSYTDTQYF; CDR3nt: TGTGCCAGCTCACCCCGTAGCGGGGGGAGCTACACAGATACGCAGTATTTT
j_gene: TRBJ1-3; d_gene: NA; abundance: NA; v_gene: TRBV7-8; CDR3aa: CASSPYRADTIYF; CDR3nt: TGTGCCAGCAGCCCATACAGGGCAGACACCATATATTTT
j_gene: TRBJ2-7; d_gene: NA; abundance: NA; v_gene: TRBV11-2; CDR3aa: CASSLEASAEYF; CDR3nt: TGTGCCAGCAGCTTAGAGGCGAGCGCAGAGTACTTC
j_gene: TRBJ2-5; d_gene: TRBD2; abundance: NA; v_gene: TRBV5-4; CDR3aa: CASSFLAGGGETQYF; CDR3nt: TGTGCCAGCAGCTTTCTTGCGGGGGGCGGGGAGACCCAGTACTTC
j_gene: TRBJ1-5; d_gene: NA; abundance: once; v_gene: TRBV5-1; CDR3aa: CASSEGSSNQPQHF; CDR3nt: TGCGCCAGCAGCGAAGGAAGTAGCAATCAGCCCCAGCATTTT
j_gene: TRBJ1-2; d_gene: NA; abundance: few; v_gene: TRBV30; CDR3aa: CAWGRLNSNYGYTF; CDR3nt: TGTGCCTGGGGAAGACTTAATTCTAACTATGGCTACACCTTC
j_gene: TRBJ1-3; d_gene: NA; abundance: NA; v_gene: TRBV30; CDR3aa: CAWSAGSRSGNTIYF; CDR3nt: TGTGCCTGGAGTGCGGGATCCAGGTCCGGAAACACCATATATTTT
j_gene: TRBJ1-5; d_gene: NA; abundance: NA; v_gene: TRBV21-1; CDR3aa: CASSKITGQVNQPQHF; CDR3nt: TGTGCCAGCAGCAAAATCACAGGACAGGTCAATCAGCCCCAGCATTTT
j_gene: TRBJ2-7; d_gene: TRBD2; abundance: NA; v_gene: TRBV6-5; CDR3aa: CASRLGGSSYEQYF; CDR3nt: TGTGCCAGCAGGCTCGGGGGGTCCTCCTACGAGCAGTACTTC
j_gene: TRBJ2-3; d_gene: TRBD1; abundance: NA; v_gene: TRBV11-1; CDR3aa: CASSLSGTGRTDTQYF; CDR3nt: TGTGCCAGCAGCCTGTCCGGGACAGGGAGGACAGATACGCAGTATTTT
j_gene: TRBJ2-5; d_gene: NA; abundance: NA; v_gene: TRBV9; CDR3aa: CASSVAGPTGETQYF; CDR3nt: TGTGCCAGCAGCGTAGCCGGCCCCACGGGAGAGACCCAGTACTTC
j_gene: TRBJ2-5; d_gene: TRBD2; abundance: NA; v_gene: TRBV6-1; CDR3aa: CASIKGGGEETQYF; CDR3nt: TGTGCCAGCATTAAGGGCGGGGGGGAAGAGACCCAGTACTTC
j_gene: TRBJ2-3; d_gene: TRBD2; abundance: NA; v_gene: TRBV7-9; CDR3aa: CASSLRGGLPDTQYF; CDR3nt: TGTGCCAGCAGCTTACGGGGGGGACTACCTGATACGCAGTATTTT
j_gene: TRBJ2-1; d_gene: NA; abundance: NA; v_gene: TRBV11-3; CDR3aa: CASSLTTPGDEQFF; CDR3nt: TGTGCCAGCAGCTTAACAACTCCGGGGGATGAGCAGTTCTTC
j_gene: TRBJ2-2; d_gene: NA; abundance: NA; v_gene: TRBV2; CDR3aa: CASSYGGRTGELFF; CDR3nt: TGTGCCAGCAGTTACGGGGGGCGCACCGGGGAGCTGTTTTTT
j_gene: TRBJ1-2; d_gene: TRBD1; abundance: NA; v_gene: TRBV5-6; CDR3aa: CASRYVTGGVDYGYTF; CDR3nt: TGTGCCAGCAGATACGTTACAGGGGGCGTAGACTATGGCTACACCTTC
j_gene: TRBJ2-7; d_gene: NA; abundance: NA; v_gene: TRBV5-4; CDR3aa: CASSFQGSSYEQYF; CDR3nt: TGTGCCAGCAGCTTCCAGGGAAGCTCCTACGAGCAGTACTTC
j_gene: TRBJ2-1; d_gene: TRBD2; abundance: NA; v_gene: TRBV18; CDR3aa: CASSPSYPGLRAHNEQFF; CDR3nt: TGTGCCAGCTCACCCAGTTATCCGGGACTAAGGGCTCACAATGAGCAGTTCTTC
j_gene: TRBJ1-1; d_gene: TRBD1; abundance: NA; v_gene: TRBV7-6; CDR3aa: CASSLSPGQMNTEAFF; CDR3nt: TGTGCCAGCAGCTTGAGCCCGGGACAGATGAACACTGAAGCTTTCTTT
j_gene: TRBJ2-5; d_gene: TRBD2; abundance: NA; v_gene: TRBV15; CDR3aa: CATSRGTSGEETQYF; CDR3nt: TGTGCCACCAGCAGAGGGACTAGCGGGGAAGAGACCCAGTACTTC
j_gene: TRBJ2-7; d_gene: TRBD2; abundance: NA; v_gene: TRBV27; CDR3aa: CASREGAREQYF; CDR3nt: TGTGCCAGCCGGGAGGGTGCAAGGGAGCAGTACTTC